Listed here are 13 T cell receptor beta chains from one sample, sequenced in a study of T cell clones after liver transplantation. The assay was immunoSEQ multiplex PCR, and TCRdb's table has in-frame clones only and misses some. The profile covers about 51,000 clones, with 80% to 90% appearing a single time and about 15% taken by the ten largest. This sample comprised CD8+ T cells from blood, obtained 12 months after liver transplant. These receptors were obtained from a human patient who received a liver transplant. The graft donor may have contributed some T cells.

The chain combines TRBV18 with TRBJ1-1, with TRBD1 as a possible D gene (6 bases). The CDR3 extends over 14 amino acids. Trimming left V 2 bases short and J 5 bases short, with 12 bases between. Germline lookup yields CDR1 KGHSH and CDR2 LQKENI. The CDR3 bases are TGTGCCAGCTCACCAGTGGGGGGCGGAACTGAAGCTTTCTTT. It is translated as CASSPVGGGTEAFF.

CDR3 sequence: CASSPVLWGRDTEAFF. Written as DNA, the CDR3 is TGTGCCAGCAGCCCGGTACTTTGGGGCCGAGACACTGAAGCTTTCTTT. The chain is built from TRBV7-9 and TRBJ1-1, with D perhaps TRBD1 (5 bases). The CDR3 length is 16 residues. The germline V and J ends were trimmed by 5 bases and 3 bases, with 19 bases remaining between them. CDR1 is SEHNR, CDR2 FQNEAQ, per germline (reference sequence).

DNA of the CDR3: TGTGCCAGCAGTCCCGGACGGGTCTACGAGCAGTACTTC. Protein: CASSPGRVYEQYF. The V call is TRBV28, the J call TRBJ2-7; no reliable D call. CDR3 size: 13 residues. CDR1 is MDHEN, CDR2 SYDVKM, per germline. V gave up 5 bases and J gave up 3 bases, with 11 bases separating them.

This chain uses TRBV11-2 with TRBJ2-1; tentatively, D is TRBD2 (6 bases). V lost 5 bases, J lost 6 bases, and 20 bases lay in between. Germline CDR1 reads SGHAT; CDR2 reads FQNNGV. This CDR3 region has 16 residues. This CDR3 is CASSHFGRDLRNEQFF. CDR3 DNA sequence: TGTGCCAGCAGCCACTTCGGGCGGGATTTGCGCAATGAGCAGTTCTTC.

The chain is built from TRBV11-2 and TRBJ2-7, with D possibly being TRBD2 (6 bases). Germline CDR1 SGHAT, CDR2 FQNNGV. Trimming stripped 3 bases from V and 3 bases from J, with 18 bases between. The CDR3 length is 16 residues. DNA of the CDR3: TGTGCCAGCAGCTTGGGCCCCGGGGGTGGGATCTACGAGCAGTACTTC. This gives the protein CASSLGPGGGIYEQYF.

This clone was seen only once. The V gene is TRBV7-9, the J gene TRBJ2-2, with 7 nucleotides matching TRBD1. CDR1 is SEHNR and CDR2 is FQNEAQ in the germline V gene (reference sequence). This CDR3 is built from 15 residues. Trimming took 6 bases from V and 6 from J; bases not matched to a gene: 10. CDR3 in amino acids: CASSQGTDYPGELFF. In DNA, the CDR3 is TGTGCCAGCAGTCAAGGGACAGACTACCCCGGGGAGCTGTTTTTT.

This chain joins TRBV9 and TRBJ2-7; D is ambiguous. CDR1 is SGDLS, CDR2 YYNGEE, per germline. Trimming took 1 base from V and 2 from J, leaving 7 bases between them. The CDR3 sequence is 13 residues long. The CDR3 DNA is TGTGCCAGCAGCGTACCCAGGCCCTACGAGCAGTACTTC. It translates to CASSVPRPYEQYF. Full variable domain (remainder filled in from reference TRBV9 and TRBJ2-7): DSGVTQTPKHLITATGQRVTLRCSPRSGDLSVYWYQQSLDQGLQFLIQYYNGEERAKGNILERFSAQQFPDLHSELNLSSLELGDSALYFCASSVPRPYEQYFGPGTRLTVT.

CDR3 coding DNA: TGTGCCAGCAGACCTCACGGTGGGTTTTCCAACTATGGCTACACCTTC. It codes for CASRPHGGFSNYGYTF. The chain links TRBV5-6 to TRBJ1-2; D ambiguous. Germline CDR1 SGHDT, CDR2 YYEEEE. The CDR3 spans 16 residues. Trimming removed 5 bases from V and 2 bases from J, with 19 bases in between.

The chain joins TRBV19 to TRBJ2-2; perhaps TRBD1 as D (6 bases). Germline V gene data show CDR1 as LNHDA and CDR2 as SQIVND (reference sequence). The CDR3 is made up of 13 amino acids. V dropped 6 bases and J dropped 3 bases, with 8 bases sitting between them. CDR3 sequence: CASRNRDTGELFF. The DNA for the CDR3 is TGTGCCAGTAGGAACAGGGACACCGGGGAGCTGTTTTTT.

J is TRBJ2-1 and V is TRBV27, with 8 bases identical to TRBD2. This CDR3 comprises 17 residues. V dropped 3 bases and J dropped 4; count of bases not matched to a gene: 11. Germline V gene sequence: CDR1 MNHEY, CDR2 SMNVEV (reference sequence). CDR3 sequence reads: CASSFPMAGGQYNEQFF. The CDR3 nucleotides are TGTGCCAGCAGTTTCCCCATGGCGGGAGGTCAATACAATGAGCAGTTCTTC.

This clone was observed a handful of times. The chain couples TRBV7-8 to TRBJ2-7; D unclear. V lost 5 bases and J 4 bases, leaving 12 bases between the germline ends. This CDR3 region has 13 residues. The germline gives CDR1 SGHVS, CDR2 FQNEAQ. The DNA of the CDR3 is TGTGCCAGCAGCCCGCCCCCCCCATACGAGCAGTACTTC. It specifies CASSPPPPYEQYF.

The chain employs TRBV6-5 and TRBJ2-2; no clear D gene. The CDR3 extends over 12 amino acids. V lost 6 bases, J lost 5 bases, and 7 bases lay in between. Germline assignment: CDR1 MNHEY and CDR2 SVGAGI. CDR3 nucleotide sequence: TGTGCCAGCAGAGGAGAGACCGGGGAGCTGTTTTTT. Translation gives CASRGETGELFF.

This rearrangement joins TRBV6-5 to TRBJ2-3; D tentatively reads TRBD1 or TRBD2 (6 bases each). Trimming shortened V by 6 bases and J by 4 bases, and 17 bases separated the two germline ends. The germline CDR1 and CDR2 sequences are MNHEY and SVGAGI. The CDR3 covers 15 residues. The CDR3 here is CASRKGGGYSDTQYF. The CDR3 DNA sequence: TGTGCCAGCAGGAAAGGAGGGGGGTATTCAGATACGCAGTATTTT.